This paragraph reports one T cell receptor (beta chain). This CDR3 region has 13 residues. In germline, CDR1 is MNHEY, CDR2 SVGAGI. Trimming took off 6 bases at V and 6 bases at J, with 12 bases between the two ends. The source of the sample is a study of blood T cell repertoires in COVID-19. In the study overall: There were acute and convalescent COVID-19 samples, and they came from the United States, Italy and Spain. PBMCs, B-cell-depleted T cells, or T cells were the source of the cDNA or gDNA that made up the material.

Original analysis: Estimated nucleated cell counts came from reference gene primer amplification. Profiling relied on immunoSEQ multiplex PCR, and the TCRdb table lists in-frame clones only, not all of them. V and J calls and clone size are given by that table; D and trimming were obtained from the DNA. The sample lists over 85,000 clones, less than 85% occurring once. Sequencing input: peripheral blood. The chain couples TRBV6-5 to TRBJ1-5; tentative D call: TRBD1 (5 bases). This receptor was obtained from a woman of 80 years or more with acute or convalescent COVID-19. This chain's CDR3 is CASRSRVSQPQHF. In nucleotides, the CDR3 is TGTGCCAGCAGAAGCAGGGTCAGTCAGCCCCAGCATTTT.